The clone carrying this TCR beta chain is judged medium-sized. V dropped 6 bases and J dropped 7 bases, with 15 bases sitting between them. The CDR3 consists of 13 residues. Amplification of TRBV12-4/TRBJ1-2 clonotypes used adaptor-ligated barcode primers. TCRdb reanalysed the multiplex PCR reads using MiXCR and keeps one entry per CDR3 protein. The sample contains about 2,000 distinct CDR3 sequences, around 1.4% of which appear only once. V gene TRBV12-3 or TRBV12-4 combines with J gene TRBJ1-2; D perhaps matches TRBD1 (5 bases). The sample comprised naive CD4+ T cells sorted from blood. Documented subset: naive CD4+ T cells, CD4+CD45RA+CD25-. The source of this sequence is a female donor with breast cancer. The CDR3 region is CASRVGTERGYTF. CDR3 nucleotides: TGTGCCAGCAGGGTTGGGACGGAGCGTGGCTACACCTTC.